The 30 T cell receptor beta chains below come from one sample, sequenced in a study of blood T cell repertoires in COVID-19. Produced via immunoSEQ multiplex PCR; TCRdb's table is partial and in-frame only. The sample shows about 200,000 clones, about nine tenths of them seen only once. Specimen: peripheral blood. The source of these receptors is a man between 18 and 35 years old with active or convalescent COVID-19.

The chain links TRBV29-1 to TRBJ1-5; D is unclear. The V gene lost 6 bases and the J gene lost 2 bases, with 17 bases spanning the gap. The CDR3 is 15 amino acids. Germline V gene lookup returns CDR1 SQVTM and CDR2 ANQGSEA. The CDR3 DNA follows: TGCAGCGTGGCCGACGGACTATTGGGCAATCAGCCCCAGCATTTT. It translates to CSVADGLLGNQPQHF.

The CDR3 sequence is CASSLAGTGRQETQYF. The DNA for the CDR3 is TGTGCCAGCAGCTTAGCAGGGACAGGGCGTCAAGAGACCCAGTACTTC. This rearrangement joins TRBV7-9 to TRBJ2-5, with TRBD1 identical over 9 bases. J gave up 2 bases and V 0 bases, and 4 bases lay outside the gene matches. Germline V gene data show CDR1 as SEHNR and CDR2 as FQNEAQ (reference sequence). This CDR3 has 16 amino acids. The whole variable domain, filled in from reference TRBV7-9 and TRBJ2-5, reads DTGVSQNPRHKITKRGQNVTFRCDPISEHNRLYWYRQTLGQGPEFLTYFQNEAQLEKSRLLSDRFSAERPKGSFSTLEIQRTEQGDSAMYLCASSLAGTGRQETQYFGPGTRLLVL.

This chain connects TRBV4-2 to TRBJ2-7; D uncertain. Germline CDR1 reads LGHNA; CDR2 reads YNFKEQ. V was shortened by 1 base and J by 3 bases, with 13 bases between the two germline ends. CDR3 length equals 15 residues. The CDR3 sequence is CASSQGPGTLYEQYF. The CDR3 DNA sequence: TGTGCCAGCAGCCAAGGTCCAGGTACCCTCTACGAGCAGTACTTC.

The V gene is TRBV2, the J gene TRBJ2-1; TRBD2 agrees at 15 bases. The CDR3 sequence is 17 residues long. The germline V gene has CDR1 SNHLY and CDR2 FYNNEI. J was trimmed by 8 bases and V by 2 bases; bases with no gene match: 7. The CDR3 spells CASSEFLGLAGGYEQFF. In DNA, the CDR3 is TGTGCCAGCAGTGAATTTTTGGGACTAGCGGGAGGCTATGAGCAGTTCTTC.

This clone was observed a handful of times. This chain uses TRBV2 with TRBJ1-5; 8 bases are a match to TRBD1. J lost 5 bases, V lost 8 bases, and 5 bases had no gene match. Germline V lookup: CDR1 SNHLY, CDR2 FYNNEI. The CDR3 length is 13 residues. The CDR3 region is CASRTGNDQPQHF. CDR3 bases: TGTGCCAGCCGGACAGGGAATGATCAGCCCCAGCATTTT.

The CDR3: CASSPSGIYSNQPQHF. CDR3 DNA sequence: TGTGCCAGCAGTCCATCAGGGATCTATAGCAATCAGCCCCAGCATTTT. The genes are TRBV27 and TRBJ1-5; tentatively, D is TRBD1 (5 bases). The CDR3 is 16 residues long. Germline CDR1 and CDR2: MNHEY and SMNVEV (reference sequence). V lost 5 bases to trimming and J lost 0 bases, with 14 bases between them.

The chain recombines TRBV6-4 with TRBJ1-6; tentative D call: TRBD1 (5 bases). Germline CDR1 reads MRHNA; CDR2 reads SNTAGT. The length of the CDR3 is 14 residues. The V end lost 5 bases, the J end lost 6 bases, and 11 bases lay between the germline ends. CDR3 DNA sequence: TGTGCCAGCAGTAAAAATGGGGCTAATTCACCCCTCCACTTT. As protein: CASSKNGANSPLHF.

The chain has TRBV18 and TRBJ1-4; D is perhaps TRBD1 (6 bases). CDR1 is KGHSH, CDR2 LQKENI, per germline. Trimming took 6 bases from V and 10 from J, leaving 21 bases between them. The CDR3 extends over 15 amino acids. The CDR3 nucleotides read TGTGCCAGCTCGTCCGGGGGGGCCCAATGGGGAAAACTGTTTTTT. Translating it yields CASSSGGAQWGKLFF.

The chain is built from TRBV5-1 and TRBJ1-1; D may be TRBD1 (6 bases). The germline gives CDR1 SGHRS, CDR2 YFSETQ. CDR3 length: 13 residues. The germline V and J ends were trimmed by 4 bases and 6 bases, with 13 bases remaining between them. CDR3: CASSLLEGAEAFF. Written as DNA, the CDR3 is TGCGCCAGCAGCCTGTTAGAGGGGGCTGAAGCTTTCTTT.

The chain couples TRBV27 to TRBJ2-1; 8 positions match TRBD2. Trimming removed 8 bases from V and 0 bases from J; junction bases left unmatched: 6. CDR3 length: 15 residues. Germline CDR1 reads MNHEY; CDR2 reads SMNVEV (reference sequence). CDR3 DNA sequence: TGTGCCAGCGGTGGACTAGCAGGCTCCTACAATGAGCAGTTCTTC. Translated, it gives CASGGLAGSYNEQFF.

CDR3: CASSEDRGDEQFF. The CDR3 DNA is TGTGCCAGCAGTGAAGACAGGGGGGATGAGCAGTTCTTC. V is TRBV6-4 and J is TRBJ2-1; TRBD1 matches at 9 bases. The CDR3 sequence is 13 residues long. The V gene's germline CDR1 is MRHNA and CDR2 SNTAGT. The J segment lost 8 bases and the V segment lost 3 bases, leaving 2 bases of the junction unmatched.

CDR3 sequence: CASSEVKGRGETQYF. In DNA, the CDR3 is TGTGCCAGCAGTGAAGTAAAGGGGCGGGGAGAGACCCAGTACTTC. This chain joins TRBV2 and TRBJ2-5; D may be TRBD2 (6 bases). V was cut by 1 base and J by 4 bases, with 13 bases left in between. This CDR3 contains 15 residues. The germline CDR1 and CDR2 sequences are SNHLY and FYNNEI.

The rearrangement links TRBV15 to TRBJ2-5; 7 nucleotides agree with TRBD1. The V and J ends lost 5 bases and 3 bases, in that order; junction bases with no gene match: 9. The CDR3 sequence is 15 residues long. The V gene's germline CDR1 is LNHNV and CDR2 YYDKDF (reference sequence). This CDR3 reads CATSGQTGVEETQYF. CDR3 in DNA: TGTGCCACCAGCGGCCAAACAGGGGTCGAAGAGACCCAGTACTTC.

The chain uses TRBV3-1 (or the pseudogene TRBV3-2) and TRBJ1-2; the D gene is possibly TRBD1 (5 bases). The CDR3 is made up of 15 amino acids. V gave up 0 bases and J gave up 4 bases, with 12 bases separating them. Germline V lookup: CDR1 LGHDT, CDR2 YNNKEL (reference sequence). The CDR3 nucleotides are TGTGCCAGCAGCCAAGATCGACAGAGCCTCTATGGCTACACCTTC. Protein sequence: CASSQDRQSLYGYTF.

The rearrangement links TRBV2 to TRBJ2-5, with D possibly TRBD2 on 7 matching bases. From germline, CDR1 is SNHLY and CDR2 FYNNEI. With 6 bases removed from V and 5 bases from J, the gap between germline ends came to 19 bases. This CDR3 is built from 15 residues. The CDR3 DNA follows: TGTGCCAGCAGACCCAGGACTGGGAGGGGGGAGACCCAGTACTTC. Amino acids: CASRPRTGRGETQYF.

The genes are TRBV11-1 and TRBJ1-4; D is ambiguous. This CDR3 has 14 amino acids. V lost 5 bases to trimming and J lost 0 bases, with 7 bases between them. CDR1 is SGHAT, CDR2 FQDESV, per germline (reference sequence). CDR3 in amino acids: CASSLSATNEKLFF. In DNA form, the CDR3 reads TGTGCCAGCAGCCTAAGCGCAACTAATGAAAAACTGTTTTTT.

This chain uses TRBV19 with TRBJ1-6, with no clear D. Trimming took 0 bases from V and 10 from J, leaving 16 bases between them. The length of the CDR3 is 16 residues. Germline assignment: CDR1 LNHDA and CDR2 SQIVND (reference sequence). The CDR3 protein is CASSIETGLAGSPLHF. The CDR3 DNA is TGTGCCAGTAGTATAGAAACCGGCCTGGCGGGGTCACCCCTCCACTTT.

This clone was observed once. The rearrangement uses TRBV7-2 and TRBJ1-2; 11 bases align to TRBD1. The CDR3 consists of 15 residues. CDR1 and CDR2 (germline): SGHTA, FQGNSA. Trimming took 5 bases from V and 3 from J; bases not matched to a gene: 5. The CDR3 coding sequence is TGTGCCAGCAGCATGGACAGGGGGCCCTACTATGGCTACACCTTC. Translated, it gives CASSMDRGPYYGYTF.

The chain uses TRBV2 and TRBJ2-7, with D perhaps TRBD1 (6 bases). The germline CDR1 and CDR2 sequences are SNHLY and FYNNEI. The CDR3 has 12 residues. Trimming removed 5 bases at V and 5 bases at J, with 10 bases between. CDR3 sequence reads: CASSKEGDEQYF. CDR3 coding DNA: TGTGCCAGCAGTAAAGAGGGGGACGAGCAGTACTTC.

The rearrangement links TRBV5-8 to TRBJ1-6; 8 bases align to TRBD1. Germline CDR1 is SGHTS and CDR2 is YDEGEE. V was clipped by 4 bases and J by 10 bases; unmatched bases: 10. This CDR3 is 15 amino acids long. The CDR3 coding sequence is TGTGCCAGCAGCGTCTGGACAGGGAATACCTCACCCCTCCACTTT. It codes for CASSVWTGNTSPLHF.

The rearrangement uses TRBV6-5 and TRBJ1-3, with D tentatively TRBD1 (6 bases). This CDR3 spans 15 amino acids. Germline loops: CDR1 MNHEY, CDR2 SVGAGI. V lost 2 bases to trimming and J lost 1 base, with 9 bases between them. The CDR3 DNA reads as TGTGCCAGCAGTTACAGGGGGTCTTCTGGAAACACCATATATTTT. This translates into CASSYRGSSGNTIYF.

This chain connects TRBV19 to TRBJ2-4, with 12 bases lining up with TRBD1. V was clipped by 6 bases and J by 8 bases; unmatched bases: 8. This CDR3 comprises 15 residues. Germline lookup yields CDR1 LNHDA and CDR2 SQIVND (reference sequence). CDR3 amino acids: CASRSMGQGADIQYF. DNA of the CDR3: TGTGCCAGTAGGTCCATGGGACAGGGGGCGGACATTCAGTACTTC.

J is TRBJ1-5 and V is TRBV5-6; D might be TRBD1 (6 bases). Looked up from germline, CDR1 is SGHDT and CDR2 is YYEEEE. With 5 bases removed from V and 4 bases from J, the gap between germline ends came to 16 bases. The CDR3 is 15 amino acids. The DNA for the CDR3 is TGTGCCAGCAGTCTCGGGTGGACAGCAAATCAGCCCCAGCATTTT. Residues: CASSLGWTANQPQHF.

The rearrangement uses TRBV11-3 and TRBJ2-3; the match to TRBD1 covers 7 bases. CDR3 length: 14 residues. CDR1 is SGHNT and CDR2 is YENEEA in the germline V gene. Trimming at V came to 3 bases and at J to 2 bases, leaving 2 bases not matched to a gene. The CDR3: CASSLGQPTDTQYF. CDR3 coding DNA: TGTGCCAGCAGCTTGGGACAGCCCACAGATACGCAGTATTTT. The full variable domain, in which reference TRBV11-3 and TRBJ2-3 provide the parts outside the CDR3, is EAGVVQSPRYKIIEKKQPVAFWCNPISGHNTLYWYLQNLGQGPELLIRYENEEAVDDSQLPKDRFSAERLKGVDSTLKIQPAELGDSAVYLCASSLGQPTDTQYFGPGTRLTVL.

The chain combines TRBV6-6 with TRBJ2-2; no definite D call. The germline V gene has CDR1 MNHNY and CDR2 SVGAGI (reference sequence). The CDR3 runs to 14 residues. The V gene lost 4 bases and the J gene lost 0 bases, with 6 bases spanning the gap. CDR3 sequence (DNA): TGTGCCAGCAGTTTGCGGACGAACACCGGGGAGCTGTTTTTT. Amino acids: CASSLRTNTGELFF.

The V and J genes are TRBV7-9 and TRBJ2-2, with 8 bases identical to TRBD1. The length of the CDR3 is 15 residues. Germline assignment: CDR1 SEHNR and CDR2 FQNEAQ (reference sequence). V trimming: 4 bases; J trimming: 6 bases; junction bases outside the gene matches: 7. CDR3 DNA sequence: TGTGCCAGCAGCTCGATGACAGGGGCGGCCGGGGAGCTGTTTTTT. Translation gives CASSSMTGAAGELFF.

The genes are TRBV12-3 or TRBV12-4 and TRBJ1-2; 7 bases are a match to TRBD1. With V trimmed by 5 bases and J by 8 bases, 8 bases remained unmatched. The CDR3 covers 13 residues. The CDR3 here is CASSTRQGRGYTF. The CDR3 nucleotides read TGTGCCAGCAGTACCAGACAGGGTCGGGGCTACACCTTC.

The chain is built from TRBV5-1 and TRBJ1-4; TRBD1 matches 7 bases. The J segment lost 10 bases and the V segment lost 4 bases, leaving 19 bases of the junction unmatched. The germline CDR1 and CDR2 sequences are SGHRS and YFSETQ. The CDR3 contains 17 residues. CDR3: CASSLSGTADILGKLFF. CDR3 DNA sequence: TGCGCCAGCAGCCTATCCGGGACAGCTGATATTTTGGGAAAACTGTTTTTT.

The chain recombines TRBV23-1 with TRBJ2-5, with TRBD1 matching 8 bases. TRBV23-1 is an ORF; its function is uncertain. The CDR3 extends over 15 amino acids. V trimming: 6 bases; J trimming: 2 bases; junction bases outside the gene matches: 8. The CDR3 here is CASRGDRLIQETQYF. In DNA, the CDR3 is TGCGCCAGCAGGGGGGACAGGCTGATACAAGAGACCCAGTACTTC.

This chain connects TRBV7-3 to TRBJ1-2, with 7 positions matching TRBD1. The CDR3 has 14 residues. Germline assignment: CDR1 SGHTA and CDR2 FQGTGA. With 5 bases clipped from V and 4 bases from J, the junction kept 7 bases outside the gene matches. DNA of the CDR3: TGTGCCAGCAGCGAACAGGGGAAAGGCTATGGCTACACCTTC. Residues: CASSEQGKGYGYTF.